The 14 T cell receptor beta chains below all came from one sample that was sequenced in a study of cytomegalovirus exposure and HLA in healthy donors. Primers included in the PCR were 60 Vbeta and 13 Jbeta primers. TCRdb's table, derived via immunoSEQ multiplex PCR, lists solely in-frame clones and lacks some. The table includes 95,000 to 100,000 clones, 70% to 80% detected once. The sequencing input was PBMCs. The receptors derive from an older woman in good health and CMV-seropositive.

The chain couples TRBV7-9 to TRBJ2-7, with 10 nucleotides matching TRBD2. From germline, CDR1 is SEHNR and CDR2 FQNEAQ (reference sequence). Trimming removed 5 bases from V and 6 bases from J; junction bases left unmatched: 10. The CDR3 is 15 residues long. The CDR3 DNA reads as TGTGCCAGCAGCCACATTCTAGCGGGAGTTACCGAGCAGTACTTC. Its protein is CASSHILAGVTEQYF.

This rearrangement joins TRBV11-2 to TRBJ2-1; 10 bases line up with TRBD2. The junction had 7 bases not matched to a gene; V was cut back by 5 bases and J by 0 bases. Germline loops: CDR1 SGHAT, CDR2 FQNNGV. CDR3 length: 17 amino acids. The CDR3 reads CASSTRTSGSSYNEQFF. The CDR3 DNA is TGTGCCAGCAGCACTCGGACTAGCGGTAGCTCCTACAATGAGCAGTTCTTC.

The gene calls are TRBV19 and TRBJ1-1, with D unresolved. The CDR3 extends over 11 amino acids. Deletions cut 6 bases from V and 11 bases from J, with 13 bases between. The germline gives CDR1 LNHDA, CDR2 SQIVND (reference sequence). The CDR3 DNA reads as TGTGCCAGTAGAACGGGTACATCGGCTTTCTTT. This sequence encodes CASRTGTSAFF.

The CDR3: CASSYSAGAGAREQYF. The CDR3 DNA sequence: TGTGCCAGCAGTTACTCAGCGGGGGCAGGGGCGCGGGAGCAGTACTTC. The V call is TRBV6-5, the J call TRBJ2-7; TRBD2 matches 8 bases. J gave up 7 bases and V 0 bases, and 11 bases lay outside the gene matches. The CDR3 spans 16 residues. The germline V gene encodes CDR1 MNHEY and CDR2 SVGAGI.

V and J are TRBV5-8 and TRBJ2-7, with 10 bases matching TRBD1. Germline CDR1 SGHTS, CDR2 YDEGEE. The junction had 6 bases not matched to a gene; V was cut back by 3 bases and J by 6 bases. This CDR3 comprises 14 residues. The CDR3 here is CASSSRDRGGEQYF. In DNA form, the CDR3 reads TGTGCCAGCAGCTCCCGGGACAGGGGAGGCGAGCAGTACTTC.

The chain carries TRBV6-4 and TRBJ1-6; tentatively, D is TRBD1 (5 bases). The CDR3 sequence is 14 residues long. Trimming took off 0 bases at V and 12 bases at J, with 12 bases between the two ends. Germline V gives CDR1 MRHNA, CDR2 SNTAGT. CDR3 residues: CASSDSGGTRPLHF. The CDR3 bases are TGTGCCAGCAGTGACTCCGGCGGGACCAGACCCCTCCACTTT.

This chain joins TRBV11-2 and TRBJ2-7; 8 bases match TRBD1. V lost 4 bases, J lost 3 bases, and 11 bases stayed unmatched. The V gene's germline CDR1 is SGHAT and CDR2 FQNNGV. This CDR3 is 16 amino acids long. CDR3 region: CASSYTDRARDYEQYF. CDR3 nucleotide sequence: TGTGCCAGCAGCTATACGGACAGGGCCCGTGACTACGAGCAGTACTTC. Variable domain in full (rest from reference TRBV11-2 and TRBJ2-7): EAGVAQSPRYKIIEKRQSVAFWCNPISGHATLYWYQQILGQGPKLLIQFQNNGVVDDSQLPKDRFSAERLKGVDSTLKIQPAKLEDSAVYLCASSYTDRARDYEQYFGPGTRLTVT.

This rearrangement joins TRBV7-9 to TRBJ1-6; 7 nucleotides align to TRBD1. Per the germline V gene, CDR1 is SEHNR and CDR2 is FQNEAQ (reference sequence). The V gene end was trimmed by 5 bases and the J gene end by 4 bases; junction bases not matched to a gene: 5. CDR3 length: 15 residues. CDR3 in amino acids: CASSPGTEYNSPLHF. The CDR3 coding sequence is TGTGCCAGCAGCCCCGGGACAGAGTATAATTCACCCCTCCACTTT.

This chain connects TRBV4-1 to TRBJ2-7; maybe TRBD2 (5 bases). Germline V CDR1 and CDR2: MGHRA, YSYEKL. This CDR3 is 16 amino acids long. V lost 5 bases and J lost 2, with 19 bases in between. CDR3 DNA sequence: TGCGCCAGCAGCGAACGGCCGGTTACTAGGGCCTACGAGCAGTACTTC. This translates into CASSERPVTRAYEQYF.

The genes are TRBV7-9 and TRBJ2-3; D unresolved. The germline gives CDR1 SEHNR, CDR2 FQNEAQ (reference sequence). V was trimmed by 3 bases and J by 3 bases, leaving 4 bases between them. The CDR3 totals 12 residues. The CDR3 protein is CASSFQTDTQYF. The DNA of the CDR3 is TGTGCCAGCAGCTTCCAGACAGATACGCAGTATTTT.

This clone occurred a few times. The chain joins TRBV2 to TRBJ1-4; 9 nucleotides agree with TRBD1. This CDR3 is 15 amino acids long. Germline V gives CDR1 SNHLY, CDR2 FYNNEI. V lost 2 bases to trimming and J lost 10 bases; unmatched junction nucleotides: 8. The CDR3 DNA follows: TGTGCCAGCAGTGAATCTGGGACAGGGAAGGGAAAACTGTTTTTT. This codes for CASSESGTGKGKLFF.

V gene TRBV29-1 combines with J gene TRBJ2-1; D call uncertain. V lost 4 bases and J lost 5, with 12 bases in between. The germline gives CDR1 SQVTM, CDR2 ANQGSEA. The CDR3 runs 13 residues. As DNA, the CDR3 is TGCAGCGTTGGAGGCAAGTCTAACAATGAGCAGTTCTTC. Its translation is CSVGGKSNNEQFF.

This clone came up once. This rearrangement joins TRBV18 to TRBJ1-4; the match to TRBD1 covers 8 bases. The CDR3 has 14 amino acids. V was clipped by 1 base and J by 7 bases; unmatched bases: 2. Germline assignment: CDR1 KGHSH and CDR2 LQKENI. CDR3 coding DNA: TGTGCCAGCTCACCACTAGGACAGGGTGAAAAACTGTTTTTT. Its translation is CASSPLGQGEKLFF.

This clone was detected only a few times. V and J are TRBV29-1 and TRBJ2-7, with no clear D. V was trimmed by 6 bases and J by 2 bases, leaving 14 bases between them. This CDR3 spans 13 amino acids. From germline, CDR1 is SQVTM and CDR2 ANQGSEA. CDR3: CSVLVAGTYEQYF. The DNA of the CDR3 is TGCAGCGTCCTGGTCGCAGGAACCTACGAGCAGTACTTC.